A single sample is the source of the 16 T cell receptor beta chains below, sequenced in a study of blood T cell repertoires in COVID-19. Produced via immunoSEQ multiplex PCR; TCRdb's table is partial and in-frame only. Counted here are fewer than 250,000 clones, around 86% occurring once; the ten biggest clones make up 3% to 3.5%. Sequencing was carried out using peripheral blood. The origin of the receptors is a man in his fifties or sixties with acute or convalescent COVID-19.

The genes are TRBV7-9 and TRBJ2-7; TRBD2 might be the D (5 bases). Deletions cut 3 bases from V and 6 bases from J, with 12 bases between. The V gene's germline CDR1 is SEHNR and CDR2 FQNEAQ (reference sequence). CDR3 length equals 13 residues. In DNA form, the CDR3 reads TGTGCCAGCAGCTTCGGCGAGGCGGGCGAGCAGTACTTC. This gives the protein CASSFGEAGEQYF.

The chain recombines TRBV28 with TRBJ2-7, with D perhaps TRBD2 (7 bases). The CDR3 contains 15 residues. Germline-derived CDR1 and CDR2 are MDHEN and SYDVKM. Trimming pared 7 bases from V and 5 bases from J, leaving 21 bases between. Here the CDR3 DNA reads TGTGCCAGCACAGCGGGCGGGGGCGGCGAAAACGAGCAGTACTTC. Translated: CASTAGGGGENEQYF.

CDR3 loop: CATRWISGANVLTF. CDR3 sequence (DNA): TGTGCCACTAGGTGGATTTCTGGGGCCAACGTCCTGACTTTC. This chain uses TRBV11-2 with TRBJ2-6; D gene ambiguous. CDR3 size: 14 residues. Germline V lookup: CDR1 SGHAT, CDR2 FQNNGV. Trimming shortened V by 10 bases and J by 1 base, and 11 bases separated the two germline ends.

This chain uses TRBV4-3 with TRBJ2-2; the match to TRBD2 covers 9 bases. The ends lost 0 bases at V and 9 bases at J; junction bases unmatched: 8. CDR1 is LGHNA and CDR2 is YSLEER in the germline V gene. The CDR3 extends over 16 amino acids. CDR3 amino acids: CASSQEPSGGLRELFF. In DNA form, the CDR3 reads TGCGCCAGCAGCCAAGAACCAAGCGGGGGGCTTCGGGAGCTGTTTTTT.

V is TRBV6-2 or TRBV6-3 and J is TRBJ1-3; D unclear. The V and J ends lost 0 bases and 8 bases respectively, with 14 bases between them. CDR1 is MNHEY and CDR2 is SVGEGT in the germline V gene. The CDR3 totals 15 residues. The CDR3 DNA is TGTGCCAGCAGTTACTCGGCGCAGGCGGGCCACACCATATATTTT. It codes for CASSYSAQAGHTIYF.

The chain's CDR3 is CASSPRIRGEQETQYF. CDR3 coding DNA: TGTGCCAGCAGCCCTCGGATCCGGGGGGAGCAAGAGACCCAGTACTTC. This chain joins TRBV5-4 and TRBJ2-5; 7 positions match TRBD2. The CDR3 contains 16 residues. Germline assignment: CDR1 SGHNT and CDR2 YYREEE (reference sequence). After removal of 4 bases from V and 2 bases from J, the junction contained 11 bases not matched to a gene.

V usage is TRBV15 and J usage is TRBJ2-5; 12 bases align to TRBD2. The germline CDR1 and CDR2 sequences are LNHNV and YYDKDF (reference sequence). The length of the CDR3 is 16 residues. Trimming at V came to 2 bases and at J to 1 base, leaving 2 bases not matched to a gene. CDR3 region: CATSRLTSGGQETQYF. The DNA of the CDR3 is TGTGCCACCAGCAGATTGACTAGCGGGGGCCAAGAGACCCAGTACTTC. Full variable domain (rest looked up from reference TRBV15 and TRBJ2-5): DAMVIQNPRYQVTQFGKPVTLSCSQTLNHNVMYWYQQKSSQAPKLLFHYYDKDFNNEADTPDNFQSRRPNTSFCFLDIRSPGLGDTAMYLCATSRLTSGGQETQYFGPGTRLLVL.

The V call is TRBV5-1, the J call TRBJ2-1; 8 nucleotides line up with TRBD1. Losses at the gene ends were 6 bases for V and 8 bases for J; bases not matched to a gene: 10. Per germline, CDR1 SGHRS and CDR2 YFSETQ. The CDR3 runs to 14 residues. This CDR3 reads CASKFNRGSDEQFF. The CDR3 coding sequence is TGCGCCAGCAAATTTAACAGGGGGTCGGATGAGCAGTTCTTC.

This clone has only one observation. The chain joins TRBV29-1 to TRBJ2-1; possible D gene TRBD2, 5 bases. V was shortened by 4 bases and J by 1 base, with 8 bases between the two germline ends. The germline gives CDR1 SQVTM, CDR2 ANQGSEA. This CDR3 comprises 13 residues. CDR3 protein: CSVVERSYNEQFF. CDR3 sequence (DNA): TGCAGCGTTGTAGAGCGGTCCTACAATGAGCAGTTCTTC.

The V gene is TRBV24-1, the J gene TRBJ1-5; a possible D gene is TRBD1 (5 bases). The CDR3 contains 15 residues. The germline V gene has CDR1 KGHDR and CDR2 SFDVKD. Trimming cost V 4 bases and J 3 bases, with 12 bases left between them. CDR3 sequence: CATSDPRAPNQPQHF. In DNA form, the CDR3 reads TGTGCCACCAGTGACCCCAGGGCCCCCAATCAGCCCCAGCATTTT.

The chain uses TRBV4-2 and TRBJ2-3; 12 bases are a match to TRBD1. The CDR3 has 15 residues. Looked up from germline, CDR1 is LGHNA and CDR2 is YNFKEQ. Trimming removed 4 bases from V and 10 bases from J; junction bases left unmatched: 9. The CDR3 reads CASSRGTGGFIAQYF. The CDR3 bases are TGTGCCAGCAGCCGCGGGACAGGGGGCTTCATCGCGCAGTATTTT.

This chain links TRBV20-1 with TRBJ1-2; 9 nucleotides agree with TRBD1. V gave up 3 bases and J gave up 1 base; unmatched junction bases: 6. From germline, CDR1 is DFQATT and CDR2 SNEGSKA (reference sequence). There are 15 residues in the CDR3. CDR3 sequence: CSASKGQGVNYGYTF. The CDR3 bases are TGCAGTGCTAGTAAGGGACAGGGAGTTAACTATGGCTACACCTTC.

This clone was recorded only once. CDR3 DNA: TGCGCCAGCAGTCTTAGAACGAGCTACGAGCAGTACTTC. Its translation: CASSLRTSYEQYF. This chain uses TRBV5-1 with TRBJ2-7; no clear D gene. This CDR3 is 13 amino acids long. Per the germline V gene, CDR1 is SGHRS and CDR2 is YFSETQ. Between the trimmed V and J ends, which lost 5 bases and 3 bases, there was a span of 12 bases.

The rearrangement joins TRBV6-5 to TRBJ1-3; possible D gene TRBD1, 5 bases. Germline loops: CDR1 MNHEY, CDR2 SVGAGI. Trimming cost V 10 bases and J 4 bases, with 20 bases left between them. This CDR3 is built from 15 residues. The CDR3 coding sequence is TGTGCCACGGGGGGGGGAGGTACAACGGGAAACACCATATATTTT. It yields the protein CATGGGGTTGNTIYF.

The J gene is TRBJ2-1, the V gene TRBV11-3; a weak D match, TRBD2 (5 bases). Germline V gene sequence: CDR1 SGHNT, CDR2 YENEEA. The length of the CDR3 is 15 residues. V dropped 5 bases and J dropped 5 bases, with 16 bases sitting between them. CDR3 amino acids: CASSPGLIDDNEQFF. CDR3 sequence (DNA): TGTGCCAGCAGCCCTGGACTCATTGATGACAATGAGCAGTTCTTC.

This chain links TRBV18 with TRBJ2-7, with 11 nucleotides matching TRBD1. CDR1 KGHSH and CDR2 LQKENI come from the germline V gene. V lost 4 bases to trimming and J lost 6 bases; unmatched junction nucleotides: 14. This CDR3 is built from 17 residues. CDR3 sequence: CASSLKTGTGGRVEQYF. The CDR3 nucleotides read TGTGCCAGCTCACTTAAAACCGGGACAGGGGGAAGGGTCGAGCAGTACTTC.